These T cell receptor beta chains were read from a single sample in a study of response to subunit inactivated influenza vaccine. TCRdb used MiXCR to reprocess the RT-PCR reads, holding one entry per CDR3 protein. The data show about half a million distinct CDR3 sequences, less than 8% seen once. This material consisted of PBMCs from blood, taken approximately 25 months after vaccination. These receptors were obtained from a man aged 50 to 69 who received an inactivated influenza vaccine. The CDR3 runs from the conserved cysteine through the conserved F or W. D genes are given only for firm matches. Part of the rows lack a size; the others show once, few, many or a class for expanded clones.

TRBJ1-3	-	TRBV12-3/TRBV12-4	few	CASSWSRFSGNTIYF	TGTGCCAGCAGTTGGTCGAGGTTCTCTGGAAACACCATATATTTT
TRBJ1-2	TRBD1	TRBV7-9	many	CASSLVTGVYGYTF	TGTGCCAGCAGCTTAGTAACAGGGGTCTATGGCTACACCTTC
TRBJ1-5	-	TRBV7-2	-	CASSLGFRRDNQPQHF	TGTGCCAGCAGCTTAGGCTTTAGGCGCGACAATCAGCCCCAGCATTTT
TRBJ2-1	-	TRBV7-2	-	CASSLTIYSEQFF	TGTGCCAGCAGCTTAACTATATACAGTGAGCAGTTCTTC
TRBJ1-1	-	TRBV6-6	few	CASSYSRGGEAFF	TGTGCCAGCAGTTACTCGAGGGGGGGCGAAGCTTTCTTT
TRBJ2-5	TRBD2	TRBV7-3	-	CASSPSAGVETQYF	TGTGCCAGCAGCCCATCGGCGGGAGTTGAGACCCAGTACTTC
TRBJ2-7	TRBD1	TRBV14	-	CASSPPGQLDGEQYF	TGTGCCAGCAGCCCTCCGGGACAGCTAGATGGGGAGCAGTACTTC
TRBJ2-7	TRBD1	TRBV5-1	few	CASSFGPGQGQGPPHF	TGCGCCAGCAGCTTTGGACCGGGACAGGGCCAAGGCCCGCCCCACTTC
TRBJ2-7	TRBD1	TRBV20-1	-	CSAIRDSAYEQYF	TGCAGTGCGATACGGGACAGTGCCTACGAGCAGTACTTC
TRBJ1-3	-	TRBV2	-	CASRNFGNTIYF	TGTGCCAGCAGAAACTTTGGAAACACCATATATTTT
TRBJ2-1	TRBD2	TRBV7-2	-	CASSLAGTTNNEQFF	TGTGCCAGCAGCTTAGCCGGGACTACAAACAATGAGCAGTTCTTC
TRBJ1-1	-	TRBV3-1	few	CASSQVGARTEAFF	TGTGCCAGCAGCCAAGTGGGGGCGCGCACTGAAGCTTTCTTT
TRBJ2-1	TRBD2	TRBV20-1	many	CSATPPGLATNEQFF	TGCAGTGCTACCCCCCCGGGACTAGCGACCAATGAGCAGTTCTTC
TRBJ2-2	TRBD2	TRBV7-3	-	CASSLSSGGSTGELFF	TGTGCCAGCAGCTTATCTAGCGGGGGATCCACCGGGGAGCTGTTTTTT
TRBJ1-1	-	TRBV3-1	-	CASSQGIHGAFF	TGTGCCAGCAGCCAAGGGATCCATGGGGCTTTCTTT
TRBJ2-3	-	TRBV7-9	many	CASTSADTQYF	TGTGCCAGCACTAGCGCGGATACGCAGTATTTT
TRBJ1-4	-	TRBV12-3/TRBV12-4	-	CASSSGSAKEKLFF	TGTGCCAGCAGTTCGGGGTCGGCCAAGGAAAAACTGTTTTTT
TRBJ2-3	TRBD2	TRBV27	-	CASTKGAGVTDTQYF	TGTGCCAGCACAAAGGGAGCGGGAGTCACAGATACGCAGTATTTT
TRBJ2-3	TRBD1	TRBV5-1	many	CASSVGQGSDTQYF	TGCGCCAGCAGCGTGGGACAGGGGTCCGATACGCAGTATTTT
TRBJ2-3	-	TRBV5-1	many	CASSLAYSTDTQYF	TGCGCCAGCAGCTTGGCATACAGCACAGATACGCAGTATTTT
TRBJ2-2	-	TRBV5-1	few	CASSPAPTNTGELFF	TGCGCCAGCAGCCCTGCTCCCACGAACACCGGGGAGCTGTTTTTT
TRBJ2-4	-	TRBV12-3/TRBV12-4	-	CASRIAGQQYF	TGTGCCAGCAGGATTGCGGGACAGCAGTACTTC
TRBJ2-1	TRBD1	TRBV5-1	many	CASSLETGGYNEQFF	TGCGCCAGCAGCTTGGAGACAGGGGGTTACAATGAGCAGTTCTTC
TRBJ1-3	-	TRBV7-9	-	CASSSGLTGNTIYF	TGTGCCAGCAGCTCCGGGTTGACGGGAAACACCATATATTTT
TRBJ1-2	TRBD1	TRBV20-1	-	CSVWGPGTGDNYGYTF	TGCAGTGTCTGGGGCCCCGGGACAGGGGATAACTATGGCTACACCTTC
TRBJ1-3	TRBD1	TRBV20-1	few	CSVNDRTGGNTIYF	TGCAGTGTCAACGACCGGACAGGGGGAAACACCATATATTTT
TRBJ2-1	-	TRBV18	-	CASSPLGIDEQFF	TGTGCCAGCTCACCCCTAGGTATAGATGAGCAGTTCTTC
TRBJ2-1	-	TRBV6-5	-	CASSGGGEQFF	TGTGCCAGCAGTGGGGGCGGGGAGCAGTTCTTC
TRBJ2-5	-	TRBV29-1	few	CSAQDNKETQYF	TGCAGCGCCCAGGACAACAAAGAGACCCAGTACTTC
TRBJ2-7	-	TRBV6-1	many	CASSEALAAYEQYF	TGTGCCAGCAGTGAAGCGCTGGCAGCCTACGAGCAGTACTTC
TRBJ2-1	TRBD2	TRBV20-1	few	CSARGLAGGSYNEQFF	TGCAGTGCTAGAGGACTAGCGGGAGGGTCCTACAATGAGCAGTTCTTC
TRBJ2-3	-	TRBV5-1	-	CASSLAVGASDTQYF	TGCGCCAGCAGCTTGGCCGTCGGCGCTTCGGATACGCAGTATTTT
TRBJ2-7	-	TRBV6-2/TRBV6-3	few	CASSYSVNHEQYF	TGTGCCAGCAGTTACTCGGTAAACCACGAGCAGTACTTC
TRBJ2-2	TRBD1	TRBV4-1	many	CASSHRGQTGELFF	TGCGCCAGCAGCCACAGGGGACAGACCGGGGAGCTGTTTTTT
TRBJ2-1	-	TRBV3-1	-	CASSQISGEQFF	TGTGCCAGCAGCCAAATTTCTGGCGAGCAGTTCTTC
TRBJ1-3	-	TRBV7-9	few	CATPDTVSGNTIYF	TGTGCCACCCCGGACACTGTGTCAGGAAACACCATATATTTT
TRBJ2-3	TRBD1	TRBV24-1	few	CATSDLQGAADTQYF	TGTGCCACCAGTGACTTACAGGGGGCCGCAGATACGCAGTATTTT
TRBJ1-4	-	TRBV15	-	CATSRDLGEKLFF	TGTGCCACCAGCAGAGATTTGGGTGAAAAACTGTTTTTT
TRBJ2-4	-	TRBV10-1	many	CASSHELAKNIQYF	TGCGCCAGCAGTCATGAGCTAGCCAAAAACATTCAGTACTTC
TRBJ1-1	TRBD1	TRBV27	many	CASSLVTGDTEAFF	TGTGCCAGCAGTTTAGTGACAGGGGATACTGAAGCTTTCTTT
TRBJ2-7	-	TRBV3-1	-	CASSQLSDSEQYF	TGTGCCAGCAGCCAGCTCTCGGACTCCGAGCAGTACTTC
TRBJ2-2	-	TRBV10-3	-	CAISESTSNTGELFF	TGTGCCATCAGTGAGTCGACGTCGAACACCGGGGAGCTGTTTTTT
TRBJ2-1	-	TRBV2	few	CASGAGPNEQFF	TGTGCCAGCGGAGCGGGCCCCAATGAGCAGTTCTTC
TRBJ2-2	TRBD2	TRBV5-1	few	CASSLRLAATGELFF	TGCGCCAGCAGCTTAAGACTAGCCGCCACCGGGGAGCTGTTTTTT
TRBJ1-5	-	TRBV12-3/TRBV12-4	few	CASLVSGSNQPQHF	TGTGCCAGTCTGGTTTCGGGGAGCAATCAGCCCCAGCATTTT
TRBJ2-3	-	TRBV6-5	-	CASSYTPGTDTQYF	TGTGCCAGCAGTTATACCCCTGGCACAGATACGCAGTATTTT
TRBJ1-5	-	TRBV20-1	-	CSALLANGNQPQHF	TGCAGTGCTCTATTAGCGAATGGCAATCAGCCCCAGCATTTT
TRBJ2-7	-	TRBV4-3	many	CASSQDLQSVVPYEQYF	TGCGCCAGCAGCCAAGATCTTCAGAGTGTTGTCCCCTACGAGCAGTACTTC